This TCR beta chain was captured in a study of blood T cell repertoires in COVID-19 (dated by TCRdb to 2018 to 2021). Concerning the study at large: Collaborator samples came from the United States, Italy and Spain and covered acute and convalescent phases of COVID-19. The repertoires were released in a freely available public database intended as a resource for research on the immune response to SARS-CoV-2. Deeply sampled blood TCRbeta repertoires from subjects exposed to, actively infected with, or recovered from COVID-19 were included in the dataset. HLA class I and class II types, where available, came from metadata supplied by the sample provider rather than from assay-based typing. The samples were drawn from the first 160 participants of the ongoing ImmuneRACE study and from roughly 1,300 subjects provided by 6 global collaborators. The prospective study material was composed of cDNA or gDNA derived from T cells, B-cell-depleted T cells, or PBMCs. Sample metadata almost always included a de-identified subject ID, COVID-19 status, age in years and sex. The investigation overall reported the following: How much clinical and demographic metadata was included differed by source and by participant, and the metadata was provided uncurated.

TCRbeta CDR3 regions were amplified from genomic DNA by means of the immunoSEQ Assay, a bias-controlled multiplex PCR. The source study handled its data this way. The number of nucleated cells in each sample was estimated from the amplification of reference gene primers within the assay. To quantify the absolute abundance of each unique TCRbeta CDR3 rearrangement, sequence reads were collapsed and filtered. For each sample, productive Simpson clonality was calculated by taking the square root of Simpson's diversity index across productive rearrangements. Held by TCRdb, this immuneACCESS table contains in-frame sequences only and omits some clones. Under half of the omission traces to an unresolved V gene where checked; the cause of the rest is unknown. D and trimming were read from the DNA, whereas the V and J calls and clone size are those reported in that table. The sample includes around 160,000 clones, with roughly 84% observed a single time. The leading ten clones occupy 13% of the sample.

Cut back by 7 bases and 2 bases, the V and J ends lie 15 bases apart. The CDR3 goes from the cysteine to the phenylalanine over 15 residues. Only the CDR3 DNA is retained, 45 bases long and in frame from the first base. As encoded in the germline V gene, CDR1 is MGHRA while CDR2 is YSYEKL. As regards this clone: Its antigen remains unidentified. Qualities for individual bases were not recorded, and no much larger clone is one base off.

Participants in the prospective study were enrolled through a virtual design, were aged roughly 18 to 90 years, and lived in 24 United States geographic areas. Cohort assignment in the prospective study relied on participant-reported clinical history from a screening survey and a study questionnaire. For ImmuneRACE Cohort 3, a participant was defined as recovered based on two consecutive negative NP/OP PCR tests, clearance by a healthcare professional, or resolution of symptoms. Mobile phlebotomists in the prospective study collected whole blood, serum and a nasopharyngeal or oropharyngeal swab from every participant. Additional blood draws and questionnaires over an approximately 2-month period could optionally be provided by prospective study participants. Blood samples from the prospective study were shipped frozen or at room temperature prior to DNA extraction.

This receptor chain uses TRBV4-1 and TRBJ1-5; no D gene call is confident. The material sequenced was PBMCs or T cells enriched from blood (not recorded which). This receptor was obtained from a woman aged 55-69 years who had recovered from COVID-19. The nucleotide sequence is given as TGCGCCAGCATGCTTTGGATGGCGGGCAATCAGCCCCAGCATTTT. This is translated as CASMLWMAGNQPQHF.